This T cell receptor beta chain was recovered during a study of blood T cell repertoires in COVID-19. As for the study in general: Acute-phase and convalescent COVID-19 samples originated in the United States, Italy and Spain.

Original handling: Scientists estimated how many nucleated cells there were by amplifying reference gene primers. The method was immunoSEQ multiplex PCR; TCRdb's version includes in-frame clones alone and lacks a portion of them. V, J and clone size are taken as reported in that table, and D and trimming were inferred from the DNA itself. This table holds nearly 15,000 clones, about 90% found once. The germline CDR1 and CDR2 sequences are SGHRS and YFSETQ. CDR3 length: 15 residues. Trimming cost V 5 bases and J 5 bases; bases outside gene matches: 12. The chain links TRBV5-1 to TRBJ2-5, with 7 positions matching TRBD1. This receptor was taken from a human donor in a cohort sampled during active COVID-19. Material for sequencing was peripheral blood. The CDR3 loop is CASSSTGSGMETQYF. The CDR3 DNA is TGCGCCAGCAGTTCGACAGGGAGCGGCATGGAGACCCAGTACTTC.